This TCR beta chain was recovered during a study of Ad26.COV2.S vaccination and SARS-CoV-2 variants. Overall study context: Ad26.COV2.S given intramuscularly, once or twice 56 days apart. Whole-study findings and limits: Recipients of either vaccine or placebo displayed similar breadth of non-spike TCRs.

The sample's treatment: 19 received Ad26.COV2.S at low or high dose, single or two shots; 5 received placebo; per-sample allocation not given. The study sampled participants on day 63 after the first vaccine or placebo injection. Comments on this clone: Its antigen is undetermined. This sample includes further DNA sequences coding for the same CDR3.

Unmatched junction bases numbered 2, after V lost 0 bases and J lost 2 bases. The CDR3 totals 16 residues. In germline, CDR1 is SGHTA, CDR2 FQGNSA. Clones were sequenced by immunoSEQ multiplex PCR, and TCRdb holds only the in-frame ones, with some missing. The data hold hundreds of thousands of clones, with 89% observed a single time. This specimen was peripheral blood, taken in a trial of Ad26.COV2.S vaccine versus placebo. This sequence was found in a person aged 18-60 years who received the Ad26.COV2.S COVID-19 vaccine or a placebo. This chain connects TRBV7-2 to TRBJ2-5, with 11 bases aligning to TRBD2. Here the CDR3 DNA reads TGTGCCAGCAGCTTAGCGGGGACTAGCGGACAAGAGACCCAGTACTTC. This encodes CASSLAGTSGQETQYF.